The clone carrying this T cell receptor (beta chain) was observed at least ten times. Its target is not known. This entry is derived from a study of T cells after yellow fever vaccination. Losses at the gene ends were 0 bases for V and 10 bases for J; bases not matched to a gene: 14. From germline, CDR1 is MGHDK and CDR2 SYGVNS. CDR3 length equals 17 residues. Using its own MiXCR run on the 5' RACE reads, TCRdb lists one record per CDR3 protein. The data hold about 30,000 distinct CDR3 sequences, with 5% to 6% observed a single time. Findings of the study overall: Contaminants from the bulk population, in the form of abundant clonotypes, could be found in FACS-sorted repertoires. Among primary-vaccination clones, most reappeared after the booster, at just under 98% for CD4 and more than 85% for CD8.

This sequence was found in a man aged 30 to 39 who received the YFV17D yellow fever vaccine. Specimen: CD8+ T cells sorted from PBMCs, collected 10 days after the yellow fever booster vaccination. J is TRBJ1-4 and V is TRBV25-1; 7 bases are a match to TRBD1. The CDR3 sequence is CASSEYLEDGTVGKLFF. For the CDR3, the DNA is TGTGCCAGCAGTGAATATCTCGAAGACGGGACAGTCGGAAAACTGTTTTTT.